The 16 T cell receptor beta chains presented below share a single source sample, sequenced in a study of T cells after yellow fever vaccination. TCRdb reanalysed the 5' RACE reads using MiXCR and keeps one entry per CDR3 protein. The table has over 150,000 distinct CDR3 sequences, roughly 6.2% seen once; the top ten hold about 2.7%. Sequenced here: CD4+ T cells sorted from PBMCs, sampled on the day of the first yellow fever vaccination. These receptors were taken from a man between 18 and 29 years old who received the YFV17D yellow fever vaccine.

This clonotype showed up just a few times. The rearrangement uses TRBV5-8 and TRBJ2-1; D not certain. CDR1 SGHTS and CDR2 YDEGEE come from the germline V gene. The CDR3 runs to 14 residues. V was cut by 2 bases and J by 0 bases, with 6 bases left in between. In nucleotides, the CDR3 is TGTGCCAGCAGCTTCTGGAGCTCCTACAATGAGCAGTTCTTC. It is translated as CASSFWSSYNEQFF.

Only a few counts were recorded for this clonotype. The chain couples TRBV12-3 or TRBV12-4 to TRBJ1-2; D possibly corresponds to TRBD1 (6 bases). The CDR3 runs to 18 residues. The germline V and J ends were trimmed by 1 base and 7 bases, with 25 bases remaining between them. CDR3 coding DNA: TGTGCCAGCAGTTTAGGGCATCGGACAGCAGGCCATAGGGGTGGCTACACCTTC. Amino acid sequence: CASSLGHRTAGHRGGYTF.

The sample holds a few counts of this clonotype. V usage is TRBV5-1 and J usage is TRBJ2-7; D uncertain. Germline CDR1 SGHRS, CDR2 YFSETQ. Trimming removed 0 bases at V and 5 bases at J, with 15 bases between. The CDR3 is 15 amino acids. The CDR3 DNA reads as TGCGCCAGCAGCTTGGTGCAGGCTCCAACTAACGAGCAGTACTTC. It translates to CASSLVQAPTNEQYF.

The chain carries TRBV6-1 and TRBJ2-3, with D maybe TRBD1 (5 bases). V lost 6 bases and J lost 6, with 13 bases in between. CDR3 size: 13 residues. CDR1 MNHNS and CDR2 SASEGT come from the germline V gene. The CDR3: CASRWGAGDTQYF. The CDR3 bases are TGTGCCAGCAGGTGGGGCGCTGGGGATACGCAGTATTTT.

This clonotype turned up a few times. The chain couples TRBV5-5 to TRBJ2-3, with D unclear. Trimming removed 1 base from V and 2 bases from J, with 11 bases in between. The germline CDR1 and CDR2 sequences are SGHKS and YYEKEE (reference sequence). The CDR3 sequence is 15 residues long. The CDR3 nucleotides read TGTGCCAGCAGCTTGCATGGCATCCTCACAGATACGCAGTATTTT. It yields the protein CASSLHGILTDTQYF.

This clonotype was recorded at least ten times. At one end, the junction sequence differs from germline, possibly due to a read error. The gene calls are TRBV24-1 and TRBJ2-1, with 7 bases aligning to TRBD1. Looked up from germline, CDR1 is KGHDR and CDR2 is SFDVKD. This CDR3 spans 14 amino acids. CDR3 in DNA: TGTGCCACCAGTGATTTAGGCAGGGGGAATGAGCAGTTATTC. Its protein is CATSDLGRGNEQLF.

This clonotype was recorded a few times. V and J are TRBV6-2 or TRBV6-3 and TRBJ2-5, with a tentative D call TRBD1 (6 bases). Deletions cut 7 bases from V and 3 bases from J, with 15 bases between. This CDR3 is 14 amino acids long. Germline CDR1 reads MNHEY; CDR2 reads SVGEGT. DNA for the CDR3: TGTGCCAGCACCACAACAGGGTACGAAGAGACCCAGTACTTC. Its protein is CASTTTGYEETQYF.

This clonotype was counted many times. The V call is TRBV20-1, the J call TRBJ2-7, with 8 bases fitting TRBD2. The J segment lost 6 bases and the V segment lost 0 bases, leaving 10 bases of the junction unmatched. The CDR3 extends over 15 amino acids. Germline V gene lookup returns CDR1 DFQATT and CDR2 SNEGSKA (reference sequence). The CDR3: CSARDTRGGPGEQYV. The CDR3 DNA is TGCAGTGCTAGAGATACACGGGGGGGCCCGGGCGAGCAGTACGTC.

This clonotype was counted between two and nine times. The rearrangement uses TRBV5-5 and TRBJ2-6, with D unclear. Germline V gene sequence: CDR1 SGHKS, CDR2 YYEKEE (reference sequence). CDR3 size: 15 residues. Deletions cut 4 bases from V and 5 bases from J, with 13 bases between. The DNA of the CDR3 is TGTGCCAGCAGCGAAACCCAGCCGAGGGCCAACGTCCTGACTTTC. Residues: CASSETQPRANVLTF.

This clonotype was seen ten or more times. The V gene is TRBV7-9, the J gene TRBJ2-3; 8 positions match TRBD1. V shed 5 bases, J shed 4 bases, and the junction held 5 bases outside the gene matches. CDR3 length: 14 residues. Germline-derived CDR1 and CDR2 are SEHNR and FQNEAQ (reference sequence). The CDR3 loop reads CASSPGQGSDTQYF. The CDR3, as DNA: TGTGCCAGCAGCCCAGGACAGGGTTCAGATACGCAGTATTTT.

The chain uses TRBV5-1 and TRBJ2-5, with D maybe TRBD1 (7 bases). Germline assignment: CDR1 SGHRS and CDR2 YFSETQ. The CDR3 sequence is 14 residues long. V dropped 3 bases and J dropped 5 bases, with 14 bases sitting between them. In nucleotides, the CDR3 is TGCGCCAGCAGCTCCGACCAGGGGGGTGAGACCCAGTACTTC. Translating it yields CASSSDQGGETQYF.

This chain connects TRBV12-3 or TRBV12-4 to TRBJ2-4, with 11 bases that match TRBD2. Trimming at V came to 3 bases and at J to 0 bases, leaving 19 bases not matched to a gene. This CDR3 is 22 amino acids long. The CDR3 DNA reads as TGTGCCAGCAGTTTGAGGTGGGGACCTAGCGGGGGGCCCGATATAGCCAAAAACATTCAGTACTTC. Its protein product is CASSLRWGPSGGPDIAKNIQYF.

This clonotype was seen a handful of times. The chain couples TRBV5-5 to TRBJ1-2; D gene unclear. Germline CDR1 and CDR2: SGHKS and YYEKEE (reference sequence). Deletions cut 0 bases from V and 0 bases from J, with 6 bases between. The length of the CDR3 is 14 residues. CDR3 nucleotides: TGTGCCAGCAGCTTGGAGGGAGCTAACTATGGCTACACCTTC. The encoded protein is CASSLEGANYGYTF.

With respect to this clonotype: This may arise from a read error, as a much more abundant clone is one base away. The chain carries TRBV7-2 and TRBJ2-2, with TRBD2 as a possible D gene (5 bases). Germline CDR1 reads SGHTA; CDR2 reads FQGNSA. The CDR3 loop spans 15 amino acids. CDR3 coding DNA: TGTGCCAGCAGCTGGACGCTTACGAACACCGGGAAGCTGTTTTTT. Translation gives CASSWTLTNTGKLFF.

This clonotype has ten or more counts. This rearrangement joins TRBV14 to TRBJ1-2; D uncertain. The germline V and J ends were trimmed by 3 bases and 7 bases, with 12 bases remaining between them. Looked up from germline, CDR1 is SGHDN and CDR2 is FVKESK. This CDR3 has 13 amino acids. The CDR3 DNA reads as TGTGCCAGCAGCCATGACCTTATCAGTGGCTACACCTTC. Its protein is CASSHDLISGYTF.

The chain uses TRBV9 and TRBJ2-3; D is ambiguous. This CDR3 has 15 amino acids. V gave up 0 bases and J gave up 10 bases, with 18 bases separating them. From germline, CDR1 is SGDLS and CDR2 YYNGEE. This chain's CDR3 is CASSVGPSAQISQYF. The CDR3, as DNA: TGTGCCAGCAGCGTAGGACCGAGTGCACAGATATCGCAGTATTTT.